This TCR beta chain was retrieved from a study of technical replicates of blood from a handful of donors. The sample holds one count of this clone. The repertoire was sequenced with immunoSEQ multiplex PCR; TCRdb's copy has only in-frame clones and lacks some. The sample lists tens of thousands of clones, 85% to 95% seen once, with about 0.39% in the top ten. Trimming took 6 bases from V and 5 from J, leaving 14 bases between them. This CDR3 contains 13 residues. The germline CDR1 and CDR2 sequences are MNHEY and SVGAGI. The sample was T cells isolated from PBMCs. This clonotype originated in a human donor in good health. The rearrangement uses TRBV6-5 and TRBJ2-7, with TRBD1 as a possible D gene (7 bases). This CDR3 is CASRGGGGNEQYF. DNA of the CDR3: TGTGCCAGCAGGGGCGGAGGGGGCAACGAGCAGTACTTC.